This TCR beta chain was retrieved from a study of T cell repertoires in cytomegalovirus infection. Study conclusions and caveats: HLA-C-restricted, CMV-specific TCR beta clonotypes were dominant ex vivo.

TCRdb fed the reads into MiXCR, producing one record per CDR3 protein. In the table there are approximately 500,000 distinct CDR3 sequences, 26% of which are singletons. Germline CDR1 SGHDN, CDR2 FVKESK. The CDR3 spans 16 residues. With V trimmed by 3 bases and J by 9 bases, 6 bases remained unmatched. There are a few counts of this clonotype. Its antigen is still unknown. The chain joins TRBV14 to TRBJ2-1; TRBD2 matches 15 bases. The TCR originated in a human donor in good health (CMV status not recorded). Some clones in this sample may be carry-over from other donors' samples. The sequenced sample was PBMCs. Written as DNA, the CDR3 is TGTGCCAGCAGCCACCCATGGACTAGCGGGAGGGTTGAGCAGTTCTTC. Its protein product is CASSHPWTSGRVEQFF.